This T cell receptor (beta chain) derives from a study of coeliac disease. Study-wide results and limits: Known gliadin-specific TRB sequences: 9 of 18 coeliac samples, only 1 of 6 controls. According to the authors, this method cannot detect gliadin-specific T cells in an unbiased way. Largely private TRB repertoires meant most sequences were sample-unique.

For this clone: Its antigen is unknown.

Here immunoSEQ multiplex PCR was the method, and the copy in TCRdb shows in-frame clones only, minus some. Of around 3,000 clones listed, 71% are singletons. V was trimmed by 1 base and J by 0 bases, leaving 13 bases between them. CDR1 and CDR2 from the germline V gene are SGHRS and YFSETQ. The CDR3 has 16 residues. Sequenced sample: lymphocytes from the gut lamina propria. The chain uses TRBV5-1 and TRBJ1-1; the D gene is possibly TRBD1 (6 bases). This sequence was found in a man at least 80 years old without celiac disease. This chain's CDR3 is CASSLQPGGLNTEAFF. For the CDR3, the DNA is TGCGCCAGCAGCTTGCAGCCGGGGGGGCTGAACACTGAAGCTTTCTTT.